This TCR beta chain was found in a study of OX40 agonist ivuxolimab in advanced cancers. Study at large: An agonistic human IgG2 monoclonal antibody against OX40 (CD134) was given.

Germline V gives CDR1 MDHEN, CDR2 SYDVKM. The ends were cut back, 7 bases at V and 0 bases at J, with 19 bases in the middle. This CDR3 region has 17 residues. With autoimmune disease history or systemic immunosuppression, patients were excluded. Sequencing used immunoSEQ multiplex PCR; TCRdb keeps in-frame clones, though not all of them. The profile shows more than 55,000 clones, approximately 88% of them singletons. The sample here was CD4+ or CD8+ T cells sorted from blood, taken in a trial of the OX40 agonist ivuxolimab. This clonotype was obtained from an adult with an advanced solid tumor such as melanoma, head and neck, liver or kidney cancer. This rearrangement joins TRBV28 to TRBJ1-3; a weak D match, TRBD1 (5 bases). Here the CDR3 DNA reads TGTGCCAGCATCGAAGGGGAAATGGGGCTCTCTGGAAACACCATATATTTT. Translated: CASIEGEMGLSGNTIYF. The variable domain in full, with the rest retrieved from reference TRBV28 and TRBJ1-3, is DVKVTQSSRYLVKRTGEKVFLECVQDMDHENMFWYRQDPGLGLRLIYFSYDVKMKEKGDIPEGYSVSREKKERFSLILESASTNQTSMYLCASIEGEMGLSGNTIYFGEGSWLTVV.